These 21 T cell receptor beta chains share one sample of origin, sequenced in a study of siplizumab effects on memory and regulatory T cells. Some clones are missing from TCRdb's copy, which holds only in-frame ones; the method was immunoSEQ multiplex PCR. The sample holds 95,000 to 130,000 clones, around 94% seen once. Sequenced input: non-Treg CD4+ T cells sorted from blood. The origin of the receptors is a human donor in good health.

CDR3: CSVWEGGYTF. CDR3 bases: TGCAGCGTTTGGGAGGGTGGCTACACCTTC. The chain combines TRBV29-1 with TRBJ1-2; no clear D gene. V was trimmed by 5 bases and J by 7 bases, leaving 8 bases between them. Germline V CDR1 and CDR2: SQVTM, ANQGSEA. The CDR3 consists of 10 residues.

CDR3 sequence (DNA): TGTGCCAGTAGTAGGCGGGCGAACACCGGGGAGCTGTTTTTT. Translating gives CASSRRANTGELFF. The chain is built from TRBV19 and TRBJ2-2; a possible D gene is TRBD2 (5 bases). Trimming removed 4 bases from V and 0 bases from J, with 6 bases in between. The CDR3 spans 14 residues. The germline CDR1 and CDR2 sequences are LNHDA and SQIVND (reference sequence).

The gene calls are TRBV11-2 and TRBJ2-5; D may correspond to TRBD1 or TRBD2 (5 bases each). V was shortened by 1 base and J by 5 bases, with 8 bases between the two germline ends. The CDR3 spans 13 residues. Germline CDR1 SGHAT, CDR2 FQNNGV. The CDR3 DNA reads as TGTGCCAGCAGCTTAGGTTGGGGGGAGACCCAGTACTTC. Encoded protein: CASSLGWGETQYF.

The V and J genes are TRBV7-3 and TRBJ2-3; D ambiguous. This CDR3 region has 13 residues. Looked up from germline, CDR1 is SGHTA and CDR2 is FQGTGA. Trimming pared 5 bases from V and 3 bases from J, leaving 9 bases between. The CDR3 loop is CASSGNGTDTQYF. The CDR3 DNA reads as TGTGCCAGCAGCGGGAATGGGACAGATACGCAGTATTTT.

The chain recombines TRBV10-2 with TRBJ2-7; D possibly corresponds to TRBD2 (6 bases). Germline V gives CDR1 WSHSY, CDR2 SAAADI. This CDR3 is built from 12 residues. The V end lost 7 bases, the J end lost 10 bases, and 17 bases lay between the germline ends. CDR3 protein: CASIQTGLEQYF. In DNA form, the CDR3 reads TGCGCCAGCATTCAGACGGGACTTGAACAGTACTTC.

The chain joins TRBV11-3 to TRBJ2-3; D gene uncertain. Germline V gene sequence: CDR1 SGHNT, CDR2 YENEEA. CDR3 length: 14 amino acids. Trimming pared 1 base from V and 0 bases from J, leaving 5 bases between. Written as DNA, the CDR3 is TGTGCCAGCAGCTTAGCAGCCAGCACAGATACGCAGTATTTT. It encodes CASSLAASTDTQYF.

V gene TRBV6-5 combines with J gene TRBJ2-5; D is possibly TRBD1 (5 bases). Germline CDR1 and CDR2: MNHEY and SVGAGI. This CDR3 is built from 14 residues. V lost 0 bases to trimming and J lost 5 bases, with 10 bases between them. The CDR3 DNA is TGTGCCAGCAGTTACTCGGACATGGGGGAGACCCAGTACTTC. It yields the protein CASSYSDMGETQYF.

The gene calls are TRBV5-1 and TRBJ2-7, with unresolved D. This CDR3 contains 15 residues. Looked up from germline, CDR1 is SGHRS and CDR2 is YFSETQ. The ends were cut back, 4 bases at V and 2 bases at J, with 16 bases in the middle. The DNA of the CDR3 is TGCGCCAGCAGCATCGACCTCGACGGCCCCTACGAGCAGTACTTC. It is translated as CASSIDLDGPYEQYF.

J is TRBJ2-3 and V is TRBV25-1; 10 positions match TRBD1. The ends lost 6 bases at V and 3 bases at J; junction bases unmatched: 9. Germline CDR1 and CDR2: MGHDK and SYGVNS. The CDR3 has 16 residues. The CDR3: CASSSGTGELTDTQYF. CDR3 nucleotides: TGTGCCAGCAGCAGTGGGACAGGGGAGCTTACAGATACGCAGTATTTT. The variable domain in full, completed from reference TRBV25-1 and TRBJ2-3, reads EADIYQTPRYLVIGTGKKITLECSQTMGHDKMYWYQQDPGMELHLIHYSYGVNSTEKGDLSSESTVSRIRTEHFPLTLESARPSHTSQYLCASSSGTGELTDTQYFGPGTRLTVL.

This rearrangement joins TRBV6-5 to TRBJ2-6; possibly TRBD1 for D (5 bases). CDR1 and CDR2 from the germline V gene are MNHEY and SVGAGI. This CDR3 has 15 amino acids. V was pared by 6 bases and J by 1 base, with 10 bases between. DNA of the CDR3: TGTGCCAGCAGACAGGAGTGGTCTGGGGCCAACGTCCTGACTTTC. Translation gives CASRQEWSGANVLTF.

The CDR3 DNA reads as TGTGCCAGTCAGACAGATAACTATGGCTACACCTTC. Residues: CASQTDNYGYTF. The V gene is TRBV19, the J gene TRBJ1-2, with D perhaps TRBD1 (5 bases). V was trimmed by 8 bases and J by 1 base, leaving 8 bases between them. CDR1 LNHDA and CDR2 SQIVND come from the germline V gene (reference sequence). The CDR3 sequence is 12 residues long.

The CDR3 DNA reads as TGTGCCAGCAGCTCTTCCCAGGTTTTCAATGAGCAGTTCTTC. Its protein is CASSSSQVFNEQFF. The chain recombines TRBV5-4 with TRBJ2-1; D is undetermined. The CDR3 covers 14 residues. Looked up from germline, CDR1 is SGHNT and CDR2 is YYREEE (reference sequence). V was pared by 3 bases and J by 6 bases, with 13 bases between.

The chain is built from TRBV6-5 and TRBJ2-1, with 12 bases identical to TRBD2. The CDR3 consists of 16 residues. CDR1 is MNHEY and CDR2 is SVGAGI in the germline V gene. V lost 2 bases, J lost 9 bases, and 8 bases stayed unmatched. The CDR3 is CASSYLAGGPGGEQFF. The CDR3, as DNA: TGTGCCAGCAGTTACCTAGCGGGGGGGCCGGGCGGTGAGCAGTTCTTC.

A single count supports this clone. CDR3: CASSAGTASTDTQYF. The DNA of the CDR3 is TGTGCCAGCTCGGCCGGGACTGCTAGCACAGATACGCAGTATTTT. The chain is built from TRBV18 and TRBJ2-3; perhaps TRBD2 as D (6 bases). This CDR3 region has 15 residues. Trimming pared 6 bases from V and 0 bases from J, leaving 13 bases between. From germline, CDR1 is KGHSH and CDR2 LQKENI.

The gene calls are TRBV19 and TRBJ2-1, with D possibly matching TRBD1 (5 bases). From germline, CDR1 is LNHDA and CDR2 SQIVND (reference sequence). With 1 base removed from V and 7 bases from J, the gap between germline ends came to 17 bases. The CDR3 runs 16 residues. The CDR3 DNA sequence: TGTGCCAGTAGTATAGGTGGGGCTCCCTATGGGAATGAGCAGTTCTTC. Translated: CASSIGGAPYGNEQFF.

V and J are TRBV19 and TRBJ1-2; tentative D call: TRBD1 (5 bases). Germline V gene data show CDR1 as LNHDA and CDR2 as SQIVND (reference sequence). The germline V and J ends were trimmed by 7 bases and 3 bases, with 12 bases remaining between them. The CDR3 has 13 amino acids. The CDR3 sequence: CASNDRMDYGYTF. Here the CDR3 DNA reads TGTGCCAGTAACGACAGAATGGACTATGGCTACACCTTC. The full variable domain, with the rest looked up from reference TRBV19 and TRBJ1-2, is DGGITQSPKYLFRKEGQNVTLSCEQNLNHDAMYWYRQDPGQGLRLIYYSQIVNDFQKGDIAEGYSVSREKKESFPLTVTSAQKNPTAFYLCASNDRMDYGYTFGSGTRLTVV.

This sequence joins TRBV19 and TRBJ2-7; 10 bases map to TRBD1. Trimming took 3 bases from V and 3 from J; bases not matched to a gene: 8. The germline gives CDR1 LNHDA, CDR2 SQIVND (reference sequence). This CDR3 comprises 16 residues. CDR3 sequence (DNA): TGTGCCAGTAGTATCGTACCGGGACAGGGGTTCTACGAGCAGTACTTC. Translated, it gives CASSIVPGQGFYEQYF.

The chain couples TRBV6-4 to TRBJ2-3; no reliable D call. The germline V gene has CDR1 MRHNA and CDR2 SNTAGT. V lost 3 bases, J lost 2 bases, and 6 bases lay in between. The CDR3 is 13 amino acids. The CDR3 bases are TGTGCCAGCAGTGAGGTATCCACAGATACGCAGTATTTT. Protein product: CASSEVSTDTQYF.

The chain combines TRBV27 with TRBJ2-2; 7 bases agree with TRBD1. The CDR3 is 15 residues long. J lost 6 bases, V lost 4 bases, and 8 bases had no gene match. Germline loops: CDR1 MNHEY, CDR2 SMNVEV (reference sequence). CDR3 sequence (DNA): TGTGCCAGCAGTTACATCGGACAGGTGGCCGGGGAGCTGTTTTTT. Its protein is CASSYIGQVAGELFF.

The V call is TRBV27, the J call TRBJ1-6, with D possibly being TRBD1 (5 bases). V lost 8 bases to trimming and J lost 9 bases, with 14 bases between them. Germline assignment: CDR1 MNHEY and CDR2 SMNVEV (reference sequence). This CDR3 region has 13 residues. CDR3 bases: TGTGCCAGCTCCGGGACGAGGGTTTCACCCCTCCACTTT. Encoded protein: CASSGTRVSPLHF.

The rearrangement joins TRBV6-5 to TRBJ2-3; 7 nucleotides align to TRBD2. The germline gives CDR1 MNHEY, CDR2 SVGAGI. This CDR3 is 15 amino acids long. The V and J ends lost 2 bases and 2 bases, in that order; junction bases with no gene match: 4. CDR3 bases: TGTGCCAGCAGTTACGGGGGGGGGTACACAGATACGCAGTATTTT. Its translation is CASSYGGGYTDTQYF.